The sequence of this T cell receptor (beta chain) was determined in a study of blood T cell repertoires in COVID-19. Under the authors' procedure: Reference gene primer amplification yielded estimated nucleated cell counts. Profiled with immunoSEQ multiplex PCR; TCRdb holds only in-frame clones, not every one. That table furnishes V, J and clone size, whereas the DNA furnished D and trimming. The repertoire holds some 140,000 clones, with over 60% as singletons. The source of this sequence is an elderly man with acute or convalescent COVID-19. The sample was peripheral blood.

The CDR3 region has the DNA TGTGCCAGCAGCCTACAGGGGGTAGATGGCTACACCTTC. Its translation: CASSLQGVDGYTF. V usage is TRBV7-9 and J usage is TRBJ1-2, with 8 bases aligning to TRBD1. The germline V gene encodes CDR1 SEHNR and CDR2 FQNEAQ (reference sequence). V was pared by 5 bases and J by 6 bases, with 5 bases of the junction left unmatched. The CDR3 is 13 residues long.